These 26 T cell receptor delta chains originate from one sample sequenced in a study of gamma-delta T cells after stem cell transplantation. TCRdb used CATT to re-call clones from the RT-PCR reads. This table has about 1,400 delta-chain clones, over 40% appearing once. The sample was gamma-delta T cells. All receptors derive from a human donor. It is not recorded whose cells these are; they may come from a transplant donor.

Regarding this clone: Other nucleotide sequences in the sample specify the same CDR3. The chain is built from TRDV1 and TRDJ1, with D possibly being TRDD3 (6 bases). CDR1 and CDR2 from the germline V gene are TSWWSYY and QGS. V dropped 0 bases and J dropped 0 bases, with 20 bases sitting between them. The CDR3 is 19 amino acids. The CDR3 reads CALGELVFLWGSYTDKLIF. CDR3 coding DNA: TGTGCTCTTGGGGAACTCGTCTTTCTCTGGGGTTCGTACACCGATAAACTCATCTTT.

This clone was seen more than once but under ten times. As DNA, the CDR3 is TGTGCTCTTGGGGAAGACGATCCTTCCTACTGGGGGGAACACACCGATAAACTCATCTTT. It yields the protein CALGEDDPSYWGEHTDKLIF. The rearrangement uses TRDV1 and TRDJ1, with D perhaps TRDD2 (9 bases). The CDR3 covers 20 residues. The V and J ends lost 2 bases and 0 bases respectively, with 25 bases between them. The germline V gene encodes CDR1 TSWWSYY and CDR2 QGS.

This chain uses TRDV2 with TRDJ1; 13 nucleotides agree with TRDD3. This CDR3 spans 19 amino acids. CDR1 is GEAIGNYY, CDR2 EKD, per germline. Germline trimming cut 3 bases from V and 9 bases from J; bases unmatched to any gene: 21. The CDR3 nucleotides read TGTGCCTGTGACGCCCTACTGGGGGATACGCAAGCTTTGACAGCACAACTCATCTTT. This codes for CACDALLGDTQALTAQLIF.

Comment on this clone: A far larger clone is just one base off, so this is likely a read error. Within the sample, other DNA sequences also encode this same CDR3. This sequence joins TRDV2 and TRDJ1, with D uncertain. The CDR3 contains 14 residues. Germline loops: CDR1 GEAIGNYY, CDR2 EKD. The CDR3 DNA is TGTGCCTGTGACACCGTTGGGTTCACCGATAAGCTCATCTTT. Residues: CACDTVGFTDKLIF.

This clone showed up just a few times. The chain links TRDV2 to TRDJ1, with 12 positions matching TRDD3. The junction had 10 bases not matched to a gene; V was cut back by 3 bases and J by 0 bases. CDR3 length: 18 residues. The germline gives CDR1 GEAIGNYY, CDR2 EKD. DNA for the CDR3: TGTGCCTGTGACGCTATACTGGGGGATACTTCGTACACCGATAAACTCATCTTT. Its protein product is CACDAILGDTSYTDKLIF.

Comments on this clone: Other DNA sequences within the sample encode an identical CDR3. This chain links TRDV2 with TRDJ3, with 7 bases lining up with TRDD3. CDR1 and CDR2 (germline): GEAIGNYY, EKD. The ends lost 0 bases at V and 0 bases at J; junction bases unmatched: 4. The CDR3 runs 18 residues. This CDR3 reads CACDTLGGSSWDTRQMFF. In DNA form, the CDR3 reads TGTGCCTGTGACACCCTGGGGGGAAGCTCCTGGGACACCCGACAGATGTTTTTC.

This clone was detected only a few times. The genes are TRDV2 and TRDJ1, with 12 nucleotides matching TRDD3. The length of the CDR3 is 18 residues. The germline gives CDR1 GEAIGNYY, CDR2 EKD. Unmatched junction bases numbered 16, after V lost 8 bases and J lost 1 base. In nucleotides, the CDR3 is TGTGCCTCCGACGGGGTCTTACTGGGGGATACTCGCACCGATAAACTCATCTTT. Protein product: CASDGVLLGDTRTDKLIF.

By share, this clone ranks as hyperexpanded (1% or more). The identical CDR3 is also encoded by other nucleotide sequences in the sample. The chain links TRDV2 to TRDJ1, with 13 bases identical to TRDD3. The V and J ends lost 0 bases and 2 bases, in that order; junction bases with no gene match: 11. There are 19 residues in the CDR3. The germline gives CDR1 GEAIGNYY, CDR2 EKD. CDR3 nucleotide sequence: TGTGCCTGTGACACCATAGGGCCACTGGGGGATACGAGAACCGATAAACTCATCTTT. Protein: CACDTIGPLGDTRTDKLIF.

This clone was detected only a few times. The chain couples TRDV2 to TRDJ1; 12 nucleotides match TRDD3. The germline CDR1 and CDR2 sequences are GEAIGNYY and EKD. The CDR3 totals 16 residues. V dropped 3 bases and J dropped 2; count of bases not matched to a gene: 6. This CDR3 reads CACDYLLGDTTDKLIF. DNA for the CDR3: TGTGCCTGTGACTACCTACTGGGGGATACTACCGATAAACTCATCTTT.

This chain uses TRDV2 with TRDJ1, with TRDD3 identical over 13 bases. The J segment lost 1 base and the V segment lost 3 bases, leaving 7 bases of the junction unmatched. The CDR3 is 17 amino acids. CDR1 GEAIGNYY and CDR2 EKD come from the germline V gene. The CDR3 loop is CACDPVLGDTRTDKLIF. As DNA, the CDR3 is TGTGCCTGTGACCCCGTACTGGGGGATACGCGCACCGATAAACTCATCTTT.

This clone was counted between two and nine times. A far larger clone lies a single base away; this is likely a read error. The chain has TRDV2 and TRDJ1; no definite D call. CDR3 length: 14 residues. Germline CDR1 and CDR2: GEAIGNYY and EKD. CDR3 bases: TGTGCCTGTGACACCGTTGGGTTCACCGATAAACCCATCTTT. Translated: CACDTVGFTDKPIF.

In this sample, this clone turned up a few times. The V and J genes are TRDV2 and TRDJ3, with 7 bases identical to TRDD3. With 3 bases clipped from V and 0 bases from J, the junction kept 10 bases outside the gene matches. The CDR3 is 19 residues long. CDR1 and CDR2 from the germline V gene are GEAIGNYY and EKD. The CDR3 loop is CACDPSGGPRSWDTRQMFF. The CDR3 nucleotides read TGTGCCTGTGACCCGTCTGGGGGCCCCCGCTCCTGGGACACCCGACAGATGTTTTTC.

This clone rates as large (0.1 to 1%). This rearrangement joins TRDV2 to TRDJ1; 9 nucleotides match TRDD3. The CDR3 is 15 amino acids. V shed 3 bases, J shed 2 bases, and the junction held 6 bases outside the gene matches. Per the germline V gene, CDR1 is GEAIGNYY and CDR2 is EKD. CDR3 nucleotide sequence: TGTGCCTGTGACCTACTGGGGGACTATACCGATAAACTCATCTTT. Amino acid sequence: CACDLLGDYTDKLIF.

Points on this clone: A read error is likely here: a far larger clone is one base away. The CDR3 loop reads CACDTTGPLGDTRTDKLIF. CDR3 DNA: TGTGCCTGTGACACCACAGGGCCACTGGGGGATACGAGAACCGATAAACTCATCTTT. This chain links TRDV2 with TRDJ1; 13 bases fit TRDD3. V lost 0 bases to trimming and J lost 2 bases; unmatched junction nucleotides: 11. CDR1 GEAIGNYY and CDR2 EKD come from the germline V gene. The CDR3 has 19 amino acids.

In this sample, this clone is large. CDR3 sequence: CACDPLGDTNTDKLIF. The CDR3, as DNA: TGTGCCTGTGACCCACTGGGGGATACGAACACCGATAAACTCATCTTT. The chain has TRDV2 and TRDJ1, with TRDD3 identical over 13 bases. V shed 3 bases, J shed 0 bases, and the junction held 3 bases outside the gene matches. The CDR3 covers 16 residues. The V gene's germline CDR1 is GEAIGNYY and CDR2 EKD.

This clone has a handful of counts. V and J are TRDV2 and TRDJ1, with TRDD3 matching over 7 bases. The CDR3 totals 14 residues. The ends lost 0 bases at V and 3 bases at J; junction bases unmatched: 3. The V gene's germline CDR1 is GEAIGNYY and CDR2 EKD. The chain's CDR3 is CACDTFGGPDKLIF. CDR3 DNA: TGTGCCTGTGACACCTTTGGGGGACCCGATAAACTCATCTTT.

Comments on this clone: Additional DNA sequences in this sample encode the identical CDR3. V is TRDV2 and J is TRDJ1; 13 bases agree with TRDD3. Unmatched junction bases numbered 10, after V lost 0 bases and J lost 1 base. The length of the CDR3 is 19 residues. Germline values: CDR1 GEAIGNYY, CDR2 EKD. The CDR3 DNA reads as TGTGCCTGTGACACCATAGGGCCACTGGGGGATACGGGCACCGATAAACTCATCTTT. This translates into CACDTIGPLGDTGTDKLIF.

Only a few counts were recorded for this clone. Additional DNA sequences in this sample encode the identical CDR3. V is TRDV2 and J is TRDJ3; 12 nucleotides line up with TRDD3. V lost 1 base to trimming and J lost 0 bases; unmatched junction nucleotides: 15. CDR1 is GEAIGNYY and CDR2 is EKD in the germline V gene. The CDR3 is made up of 23 amino acids. DNA of the CDR3: TGTGCCTGTGACACGCCCGGTACTGGGGGATACAAGAATAGCTCCTGGGACACCCGACAGATGTTTTTC. Its protein is CACDTPGTGGYKNSSWDTRQMFF.

The chain employs TRDV1 and TRDJ1, with TRDD2 as a possible D gene (9 bases). CDR3 length: 22 residues. Germline CDR1 and CDR2: TSWWSYY and QGS. V dropped 2 bases and J dropped 0 bases, with 31 bases sitting between them. The CDR3 coding sequence is TGTGCTCTTGGGGAATTTTTCACCTTCCTACTGGGGGGCATAGAGTACACCGATAAACTCATCTTT. Amino acid sequence: CALGEFFTFLLGGIEYTDKLIF.

This clone was counted only a few times. The J gene is TRDJ1, the V gene TRDV2; 13 nucleotides agree with TRDD3. In germline, CDR1 is GEAIGNYY, CDR2 EKD. This CDR3 is 17 amino acids long. V shed 3 bases, J shed 1 base, and the junction held 7 bases outside the gene matches. The CDR3 loop is CACDSLLGDTLTDKLIF. DNA of the CDR3: TGTGCCTGTGACTCTTTACTGGGGGATACGCTCACCGATAAACTCATCTTT.

As to this clone: A read error is possible here, since a much larger clone lies one base away. The same CDR3 is also encoded by other DNA sequences in this sample. The V and J genes are TRDV2 and TRDJ1; the match to TRDD3 covers 8 bases. CDR3 length: 17 residues. Germline CDR1 reads GEAIGNYY; CDR2 reads EKD. CDR3 loop: CACDPLLGEAYTDKLIF. CDR3 sequence (DNA): TGCGCCTGTGACCCTTTGCTGGGGGAGGCGTACACCGATAAACTCATCTTT.

This chain connects TRDV1 to TRDJ1; 13 bases line up with TRDD3. The junction had 23 bases not matched to a gene; V was cut back by 2 bases and J by 2 bases. Germline CDR1 reads TSWWSYY; CDR2 reads QGS. The length of the CDR3 is 23 residues. DNA for the CDR3: TGTGCTCTTGGGGAAATACCCTACTCTTACTGGGGGATACGCGGAGTGAGTACCGATAAACTCATCTTT. Its protein product is CALGEIPYSYWGIRGVSTDKLIF.

The gene calls are TRDV2 and TRDJ1, with 8 bases aligning to TRDD3. The CDR3 loop spans 18 amino acids. V dropped 1 base and J dropped 0; count of bases not matched to a gene: 12. CDR1 GEAIGNYY and CDR2 EKD come from the germline V gene. The DNA of the CDR3 is TGTGCCTGTGACACTGTCGGTACTGGGGGTGCGTACACCGATAAACTCATCTTT. Protein sequence: CACDTVGTGGAYTDKLIF.

This clone was seen a handful of times. Given a much more abundant clone one base away, this may be a read error. Other DNA sequences in this specimen translate into the identical CDR3. This rearrangement joins TRDV2 to TRDJ1, with 8 positions matching TRDD3. Germline V CDR1 and CDR2: GEAIGNYY, EKD. The CDR3 length is 17 residues. The CDR3 nucleotides are TGTGCCTGTGACGTCCTAAAGGGGGATATTGTATCCGATAAGCTCATCTTT. This sequence encodes CACDVLKGDIVSDKLIF.

This sequence joins TRDV2 and TRDJ1; 8 nucleotides match TRDD3. The CDR3 runs 17 residues. Germline CDR1 is GEAIGNYY and CDR2 is EKD. The V gene end was trimmed by 3 bases and the J gene end by 0 bases; junction bases not matched to a gene: 11. The CDR3 reads CACDAVLGATYTDKLIF. Written as DNA, the CDR3 is TGTGCCTGTGACGCGGTACTGGGGGCGACCTACACCGATAAACTCATCTTT.

This clone has a single count. The chain combines TRDV2 with TRDJ1; TRDD3 matches 13 bases. Germline V CDR1 and CDR2: GEAIGNYY, EKD. This CDR3 spans 19 amino acids. Trimming cost V 3 bases and J 2 bases; bases outside gene matches: 14. The chain's CDR3 is CACDAIGPLGDTGTDKLIF. DNA of the CDR3: TGTGCCTGTGACGCCATAGGGCCACTGGGGGATACGGGAACCGATAAACTCATCTTT.